This T cell receptor beta chain was sequenced for a study of esophageal squamous cell carcinoma under preoperative chemotherapy. For the study at large: Samples included peripheral blood T cells as well as tumor-infiltrating lymphocytes. General study findings and limits: Paclitaxel-nedaplatin therapy caused immediate, substantial clonotype frequency changes.

The table lists this clonotype with many counts. The target antigen is unknown. TCRdb processed the PCR reads anew with MiXCR; each CDR3 protein has one entry. Here the sample spans roughly 32,000 distinct CDR3 sequences, roughly 52% being singletons. Time point noted: before preoperative PTX-NDP chemotherapy. CDR3 size: 15 residues. Germline V gene sequence: CDR1 SGHTA, CDR2 FQGTGA. Trimming at V came to 5 bases and at J to 11 bases, leaving 16 bases not matched to a gene. The rearrangement uses TRBV7-3 and TRBJ2-5, with 8 bases identical to TRBD2. This TCR was recovered from a human donor with esophageal squamous cell carcinoma. The donor label of this sample is uncertain. Sample collection occurred from a patient given preoperative chemotherapy. CDR3 region: CASSPGTSSYNEQYF. The CDR3 DNA follows: TGTGCCAGCAGCCCAGGGACTAGTTCCTACAATGAGCAGTACTTC.